This TCR beta chain was sequenced for a study of regulatory T cells in long-lasting Graves disease. Findings and caveats of the study: Persistent disease showed a preference for TRBV28, TRBJ1-2 and TRBJ2-5. Public clonotype sharing was higher in persistent than newly diagnosed patients. TCR diversity was lower in persistent Graves' patients than in newly diagnosed ones.

Stated time point: newly diagnosed GD, antithyroid drugs for less than 3 months. RNA extracted from PBMCs served as the sequencing template. J was trimmed by 3 bases and V by 3 bases; bases with no gene match: 3. Germline CDR1 reads SGHRS; CDR2 reads YFSETQ. The CDR3 is made up of 15 amino acids. As for this clonotype: Its specificity is not known. It is likely a read error, because the conserved phenylalanine at the end of the CDR3 is missing.

Assembly of TCR beta libraries relied on iRepertoire HTBI primers together with Arm-PCR of CDR3 regions. Using its own MiXCR run on the multiplex PCR reads, TCRdb lists one record per CDR3 protein. The sample contains a few hundred thousand distinct CDR3 sequences, approximately 15% of which appear only once. This sample was shared with a second study, whose subject was T cells in Graves' hyperthyroidism and ophthalmopathy. As that report states: An initial round of RT-PCR targeting the TCR CDR3 relied on the HTBI primer set.

The gene calls are TRBV5-1 and TRBJ2-2, with TRBD2 identical over 9 bases. This receptor was identified in a woman aged 45-59 years with Graves disease. The sequenced sample was peripheral blood mononuclear cells (PBMCs), obtained at new diagnosis, from a patient treated with antithyroid drugs. CDR3 sequence (DNA): TGCGCCAGCAGCTCGACTAGCGGAGACACCGGGGAGCTGTTTTTA. This gives the protein CASSSTSGDTGELFL.